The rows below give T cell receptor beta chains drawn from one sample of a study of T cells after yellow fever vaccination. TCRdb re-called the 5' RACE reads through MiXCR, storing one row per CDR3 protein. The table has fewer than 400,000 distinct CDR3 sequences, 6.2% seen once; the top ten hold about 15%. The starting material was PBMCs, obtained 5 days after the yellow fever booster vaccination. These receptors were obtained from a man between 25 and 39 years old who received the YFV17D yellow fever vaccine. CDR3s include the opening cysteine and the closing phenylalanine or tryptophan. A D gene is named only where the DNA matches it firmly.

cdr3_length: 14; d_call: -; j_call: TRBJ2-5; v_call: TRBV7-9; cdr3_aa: CASRPAWGGETQYF
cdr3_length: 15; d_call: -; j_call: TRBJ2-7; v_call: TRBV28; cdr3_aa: CASTPYPRTGYEQYF
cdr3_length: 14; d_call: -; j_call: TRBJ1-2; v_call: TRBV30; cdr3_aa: CAWSVGRGIYGYTF
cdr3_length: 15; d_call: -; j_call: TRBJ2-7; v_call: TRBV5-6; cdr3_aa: CASSMDGQGLYEQYF
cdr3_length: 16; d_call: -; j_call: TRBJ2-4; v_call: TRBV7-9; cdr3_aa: CASSLGTGVLVNIQYF
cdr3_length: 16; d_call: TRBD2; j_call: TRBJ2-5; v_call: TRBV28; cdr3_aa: CASSVPGLAGAETQYF
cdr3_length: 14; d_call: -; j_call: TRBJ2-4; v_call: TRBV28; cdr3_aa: CASSPPQERGIQYF
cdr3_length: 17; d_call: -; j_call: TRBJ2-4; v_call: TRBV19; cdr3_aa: CASSIEVGSGAKNIQYF
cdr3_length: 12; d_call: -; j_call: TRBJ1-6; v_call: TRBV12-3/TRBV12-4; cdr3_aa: CASRSENPPLHF
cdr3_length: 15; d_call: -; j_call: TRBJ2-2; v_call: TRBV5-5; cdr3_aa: CASSSRAFNTGELFF
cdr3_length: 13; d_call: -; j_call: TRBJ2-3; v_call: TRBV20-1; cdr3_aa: CSAKDGDTDTQYF
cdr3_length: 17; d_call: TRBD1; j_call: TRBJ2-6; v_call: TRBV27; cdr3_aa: CASSPPGTDSGANVLTF
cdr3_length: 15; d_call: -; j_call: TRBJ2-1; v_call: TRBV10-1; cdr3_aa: CASSEEGRGYNEQFF
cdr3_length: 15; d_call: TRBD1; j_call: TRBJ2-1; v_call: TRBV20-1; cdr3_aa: CSARGIWTGGNEQFF
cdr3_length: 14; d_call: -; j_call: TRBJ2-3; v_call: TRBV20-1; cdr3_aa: CSARAPLSTDTQYF
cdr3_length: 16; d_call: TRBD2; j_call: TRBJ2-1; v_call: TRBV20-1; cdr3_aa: CCASLWEGSSYNEQFF
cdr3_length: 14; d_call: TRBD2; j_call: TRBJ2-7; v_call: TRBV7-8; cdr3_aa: CASSGTSGPYEQYF
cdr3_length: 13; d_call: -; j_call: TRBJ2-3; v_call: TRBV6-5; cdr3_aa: CASSYSGGGKGYF
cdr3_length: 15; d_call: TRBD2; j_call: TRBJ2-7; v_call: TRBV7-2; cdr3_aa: CASSLEGSGIYEQYF
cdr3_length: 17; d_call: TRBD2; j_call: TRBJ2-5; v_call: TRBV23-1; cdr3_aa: CASSQSALAGTQETQYF
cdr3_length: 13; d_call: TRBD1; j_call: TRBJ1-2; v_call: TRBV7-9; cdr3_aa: CATVLGTGHGYTF
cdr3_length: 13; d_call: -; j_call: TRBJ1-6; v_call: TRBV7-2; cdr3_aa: CASSPRPYSPLHF
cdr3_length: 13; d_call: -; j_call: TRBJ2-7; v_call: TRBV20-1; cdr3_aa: CSAKQRTVGEQYF
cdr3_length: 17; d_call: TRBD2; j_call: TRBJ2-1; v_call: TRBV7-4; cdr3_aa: CASSLGQRDRPHNEQFF
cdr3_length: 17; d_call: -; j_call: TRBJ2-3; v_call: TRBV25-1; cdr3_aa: CASSTYKGYVGTDTQYF
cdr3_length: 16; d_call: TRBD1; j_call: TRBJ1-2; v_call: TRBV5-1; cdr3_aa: CASSVSPGQGIYGYTF
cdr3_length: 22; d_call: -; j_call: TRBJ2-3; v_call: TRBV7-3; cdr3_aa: CASSLIAGVVADTSRSTDTQYF
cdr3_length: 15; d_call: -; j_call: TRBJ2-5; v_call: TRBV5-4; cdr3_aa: CASSSSSGSQETQYF
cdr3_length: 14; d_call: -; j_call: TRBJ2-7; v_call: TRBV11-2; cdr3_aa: CASRALQIGYEQYF
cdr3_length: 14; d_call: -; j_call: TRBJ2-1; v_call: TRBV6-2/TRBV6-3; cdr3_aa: CASSYSRSYNEQFF
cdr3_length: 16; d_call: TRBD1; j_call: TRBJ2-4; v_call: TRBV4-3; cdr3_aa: CASSPAGTGAKNIQYF
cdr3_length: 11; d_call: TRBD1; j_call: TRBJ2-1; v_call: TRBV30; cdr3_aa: CAWRTGIEQFF